The 21 T cell receptor beta chains listed next were all sequenced from one sample in a study of T cells expressing NK-cell markers. From the 5' RACE reads, TCRdb lists one entry per CDR3 protein and no DNA. The table lists about 110,000 distinct CDR3 sequences. The material sequenced was blood T cells: a sorted CD56 or NKG2C T cell subset, CD4+ or CD8+ T cells, or bulk PBMC T cells (not recorded which). These receptors all stem from a woman between 18 and 69 years old in good health.

The chain uses TRBV5-8 and TRBJ2-1; TCRdb's D call, TRBD2, is unchecked because there is no DNA. From germline, CDR1 is SGHTS and CDR2 YDEGEE. The CDR3 loop spans 15 amino acids. CDR3 protein: CASSKLAEMYNEQFF. The whole variable domain, remainder taken from reference TRBV5-8 and TRBJ2-1, is EAGVTQSPTHLIKTRGQQATLRCSPISGHTSVYWYQQALGLGLQFLLWYDEGEERNRGNFPPRFSGRQFPNYSSELNVNALELEDSALYLCASSKLAEMYNEQFFGPGTRLTVL.

V is TRBV20-1 and J is TRBJ2-2; as DNA is missing, the TRBD2 call by TCRdb cannot be tested. Germline V lookup: CDR1 DFQATT, CDR2 SNEGSKA (reference sequence). The CDR3 loop spans 15 amino acids. CDR3 loop: CSAREEKAGTGELFF.

The gene calls are TRBV10-3 and TRBJ2-7. CDR1 is ENHRY and CDR2 is SYGVKD in the germline V gene. The CDR3 sequence is 14 residues long. The CDR3 here is CAISESTLSYEQYF.

The chain is built from TRBV29-1 and TRBJ2-2; TCRdb's D call, TRBD1, is unchecked because there is no DNA. The CDR3 is made up of 11 amino acids. The V gene's germline CDR1 is SQVTM and CDR2 ANQGSEA. CDR3 residues: CSVSGAGELFF.

The chain couples TRBV20-1 to TRBJ2-1; the TCRdb call, TRBD2, lacks DNA for checking. Germline CDR1 reads DFQATT; CDR2 reads SNEGSKA (reference sequence). This CDR3 is built from 15 residues. The CDR3 loop is CSARVSGSLYNEQFF.

The V call is TRBV14, the J call TRBJ2-7; with no DNA, the TCRdb D assignment of TRBD1 cannot be verified. Germline V lookup: CDR1 SGHDN, CDR2 FVKESK. CDR3 length: 14 residues. The CDR3 sequence: CASSQGGMSYEQYF.

This chain uses TRBV29-1 with TRBJ2-1; the D gene TCRdb calls, TRBD2, cannot be checked with no DNA. This CDR3 has 14 amino acids. Germline values: CDR1 SQVTM, CDR2 ANQGSEA. CDR3 amino acids: CSGTGLATYNEQFF.

The CDR3 region is CASSRGSDTQYF. The V gene is TRBV19, the J gene TRBJ2-3; there is no DNA to check the TCRdb D call of TRBD1. From germline, CDR1 is LNHDA and CDR2 SQIVND (reference sequence). This CDR3 region has 12 residues.

The chain is built from TRBV5-5 and TRBJ2-1; the TRBD2 assignment by TCRdb is unverifiable without DNA. This CDR3 contains 12 residues. The germline CDR1 and CDR2 sequences are SGHKS and YYEKEE (reference sequence). CDR3 sequence reads: CASSLLALEQFF.

The chain is built from TRBV29-1 and TRBJ2-1; checking the TCRdb D call of TRBD1 is not possible without DNA. The CDR3 sequence is 13 residues long. Germline V gene sequence: CDR1 SQVTM, CDR2 ANQGSEA. This CDR3 reads CSVPDRVDPEQFF.

This sequence joins TRBV3-1 and TRBJ2-7; TCRdb names TRBD1, which stays unverified in the absence of DNA. The CDR3 sequence is 13 residues long. CDR1 is LGHDT and CDR2 is YNNKEL in the germline V gene (reference sequence). The CDR3 sequence: CASSPPESYEQYF.

The rearrangement uses TRBV12-3 or TRBV12-4 and TRBJ2-7. This CDR3 comprises 14 residues. CDR3 residues: CASSLAGKTYEQYF.

The chain joins TRBV12-3 or TRBV12-4 to TRBJ2-1. This CDR3 has 11 amino acids. Here the CDR3 reads CASSPLDEQFF.

The chain combines TRBV24-1 with TRBJ1-5; TCRdb indicates TRBD1, and absent DNA this call remains unverified. CDR1 and CDR2 (germline): KGHDR, SFDVKD. The CDR3 has 17 amino acids. The CDR3 sequence is CATSDTWTGLPDQPQHF.

The gene calls are TRBV4-3 and TRBJ1-4. CDR1 is LGHNA, CDR2 YSLEER, per germline. This CDR3 region has 15 residues. The CDR3 sequence is CASSQVKTSREKLFF.

This chain joins TRBV4-2 and TRBJ2-7. Germline V gene data show CDR1 as LGHNA and CDR2 as YNFKEQ. The CDR3 loop spans 14 amino acids. CDR3: CASSQGVAFEEQYF.

The chain employs TRBV10-2 and TRBJ1-1; checking the TCRdb D call of TRBD1 is not possible without DNA. The CDR3 totals 13 residues. Germline lookup yields CDR1 WSHSY and CDR2 SAAADI. This chain's CDR3 is CATRDIGWAEAFF.

J is TRBJ2-7 and V is TRBV5-6. CDR3 length: 14 residues. Germline V lookup: CDR1 SGHDT, CDR2 YYEEEE. This CDR3 is CASSPASGMDEQYF.

This rearrangement joins TRBV12-5 to TRBJ1-5. This CDR3 has 15 amino acids. CDR1 and CDR2 from the germline V gene are LGHNT and FRNRAP. CDR3 loop: CASGLAGMGNQPQHF.

The V and J genes are TRBV14 and TRBJ2-3; TCRdb reports TRBD1, a call that lacks DNA to check it against. Germline CDR1 reads SGHDN; CDR2 reads FVKESK. This CDR3 spans 15 amino acids. The CDR3 region is CASSQIEAPPDTQYF.

This chain uses TRBV5-5 with TRBJ2-1. The CDR3 is 15 amino acids. Germline loops: CDR1 SGHKS, CDR2 YYEKEE (reference sequence). The CDR3 protein is CASSPFEDSYNEQFF.